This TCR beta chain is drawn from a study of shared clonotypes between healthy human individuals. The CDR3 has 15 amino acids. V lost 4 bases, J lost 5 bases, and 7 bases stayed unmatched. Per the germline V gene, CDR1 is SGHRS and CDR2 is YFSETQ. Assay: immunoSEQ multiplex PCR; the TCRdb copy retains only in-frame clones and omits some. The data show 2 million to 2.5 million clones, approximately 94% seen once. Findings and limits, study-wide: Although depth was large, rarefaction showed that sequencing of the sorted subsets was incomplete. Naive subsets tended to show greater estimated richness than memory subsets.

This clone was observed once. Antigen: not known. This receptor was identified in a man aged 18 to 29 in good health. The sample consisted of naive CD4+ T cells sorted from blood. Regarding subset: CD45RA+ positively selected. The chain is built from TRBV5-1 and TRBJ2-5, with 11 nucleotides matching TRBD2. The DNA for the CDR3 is TGCGCCAGCAGCCCCTTAGCGGGAGGGGTTGAGACCCAGTACTTC. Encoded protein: CASSPLAGGVETQYF.